What follows describes a single TCR beta chain. Its antigen is unknown. The record originates from a study of cytomegalovirus exposure and HLA in healthy donors. Whole-study findings and limits: In vitro, three CMV-associated chains proved specific for CMV antigens. HLA alleles showed associations with about 17,000 TCR beta sequences in a later analysis, at a 0.05 false discovery rate. An analysis that came later showed most CMV-associated TCR beta chains appearing HLA-restricted.

The primer mix had 60 Vbeta and 13 Jbeta primers. Method: immunoSEQ multiplex PCR; TCRdb's copy keeps in-frame clones and lacks some. The sample contains around 79,000 clones, roughly 73% of which appear only once. Per germline, CDR1 MNHNS and CDR2 SASEGT. V shed 7 bases and J shed 4 bases, with 7 bases lying between them. This CDR3 is 11 amino acids long. The sequenced material came from PBMCs. This chain uses TRBV6-1 with TRBJ1-2; D remains unclear. This receptor was obtained from a woman aged 40 to 50 in good health and CMV-seropositive. CDR3 DNA: TGTGCCAGCAACAGTCCCTATGGCTACACCTTC. Translated: CASNSPYGYTF.